These 14 T cell receptor beta chains came from one sample sequenced in a study of blood T cell repertoires in COVID-19. Measured with immunoSEQ multiplex PCR; TCRdb has only the in-frame clones, and not every one. The sample records 260,000 or so clones, roughly four fifths being singletons. Sequenced material: peripheral blood. These receptors all come from a woman between 65 and 79 years old with acute or convalescent COVID-19.

The chain couples TRBV12-5 to TRBJ1-4; possibly TRBD1 for D (6 bases). Trimming pared 5 bases from V and 7 bases from J, leaving 14 bases between. The CDR3 is made up of 14 amino acids. CDR1 is LGHNT, CDR2 FRNRAP, per germline. CDR3 coding DNA: TGTGCTAGTGGTCAACAGGGACGGGGTGAAAAACTGTTTTTT. It specifies CASGQQGRGEKLFF.

The rearrangement joins TRBV18 to TRBJ1-5; D unclear. CDR1 KGHSH and CDR2 LQKENI come from the germline V gene. Trimming stripped 2 bases from V and 1 base from J, with 6 bases between. This CDR3 spans 14 amino acids. CDR3 nucleotides: TGTGCCAGCTCACCAAGCACGAGCAATCAGCCCCAGCATTTT. It specifies CASSPSTSNQPQHF.

The gene calls are TRBV29-1 and TRBJ2-3; D gene uncertain. CDR1 is SQVTM and CDR2 is ANQGSEA in the germline V gene. Trimming cost V 4 bases and J 1 base, with 6 bases left between them. The CDR3 is 12 amino acids. The CDR3 is CSVGQGTDTQYF. For the CDR3, the DNA is TGCAGCGTTGGTCAGGGCACAGATACGCAGTATTTT.

The chain recombines TRBV10-3 with TRBJ1-5; no firm D call. The CDR3 sequence is 14 residues long. V was clipped by 7 bases and J by 7 bases, with 17 bases between them. CDR1 is ENHRY, CDR2 SYGVKD, per germline. The CDR3 reads CAINDPATDQPQHF. Written as DNA, the CDR3 is TGTGCCATCAACGACCCCGCCACAGACCAGCCCCAGCATTTT.

The chain has TRBV6-4 and TRBJ2-1, with 8 bases aligning to TRBD2. The CDR3 spans 15 residues. Trimming took 2 bases from V and 2 from J; bases not matched to a gene: 2. Germline lookup yields CDR1 MRHNA and CDR2 SNTAGT. The CDR3 here is CASSDGGGPYNEQFF. CDR3 DNA: TGTGCCAGCAGTGACGGCGGGGGGCCCTACAATGAGCAGTTCTTC.

This sequence joins TRBV2 and TRBJ2-1, with a tentative D call TRBD1 (6 bases). Germline V CDR1 and CDR2: SNHLY, FYNNEI. V was trimmed by 1 base and J by 4 bases, leaving 14 bases between them. The CDR3 spans 16 residues. CDR3 region: CASSEEGRGPYNEQFF. The CDR3 DNA reads TGTGCCAGCAGTGAAGAAGGCAGGGGACCTTACAATGAGCAGTTCTTC.

This clone was counted only a few times. The same CDR3 is also encoded by other DNA sequences in this sample. The chain uses TRBV7-2 and TRBJ2-1; 9 bases match TRBD1. The CDR3 contains 15 residues. With V trimmed by 5 bases and J by 0 bases, 2 bases remained unmatched. CDR1 is SGHTA, CDR2 FQGNSA, per germline. For the CDR3, the DNA is TGTGCCAGCAGCCCGGACAGGGGCTCCTACAATGAGCAGTTCTTC. Its protein is CASSPDRGSYNEQFF.

Note on this clone: Other DNA sequences in the same sample also yield this CDR3. The CDR3 region has the DNA TGTGCCAGCAGTTCAGGGACAGGGGGCGTGGAGACCCAGTACTTC. Protein sequence: CASSSGTGGVETQYF. The chain joins TRBV27 to TRBJ2-5, with 12 bases aligning to TRBD1. Germline CDR1 reads MNHEY; CDR2 reads SMNVEV (reference sequence). The CDR3 runs to 15 residues. The junction had 5 bases not matched to a gene; V was cut back by 4 bases and J by 5 bases.

The chain carries TRBV6-1 and TRBJ2-3; TRBD2 is a possible D gene (5 bases). CDR1 and CDR2 (germline): MNHNS, SASEGT. This CDR3 spans 16 amino acids. V lost 1 base and J 1 base, leaving 12 bases between the germline ends. The chain's CDR3 is CASSEVAAGGTDTQYF. The CDR3 DNA reads as TGTGCCAGCAGTGAAGTGGCGGCCGGGGGCACAGATACGCAGTATTTT.

V usage is TRBV11-1 and J usage is TRBJ1-6; 9 positions match TRBD1. J lost 7 bases, V lost 5 bases, and 6 bases had no gene match. The CDR3 is 15 residues long. Germline CDR1 and CDR2: SGHAT and FQDESV (reference sequence). The CDR3, as DNA: TGTGCCAGCAGCCCACAGACAGGGGGGAATTCACCCCTCCACTTT. Translated, it gives CASSPQTGGNSPLHF.

The chain couples TRBV6-5 to TRBJ1-1; D is ambiguous. V dropped 4 bases and J dropped 4 bases, with 10 bases sitting between them. The germline CDR1 and CDR2 sequences are MNHEY and SVGAGI. The CDR3 length is 13 residues. CDR3 in DNA: TGTGCCAGCAGTTCTCTGGAGAGCACTGAAGCTTTCTTT. Protein sequence: CASSSLESTEAFF.

This chain joins TRBV7-9 and TRBJ1-2; 7 bases match TRBD1. Germline V gives CDR1 SEHNR, CDR2 FQNEAQ (reference sequence). The V gene end was trimmed by 5 bases and the J gene end by 2 bases; junction bases not matched to a gene: 5. The length of the CDR3 is 14 residues. CDR3 coding DNA: TGTGCCAGCAGCCAAACGACAGGGAACTATGGCTACACCTTC. Its protein is CASSQTTGNYGYTF.

This chain uses TRBV6-5 with TRBJ2-3, with D possibly being TRBD2 (7 bases). This CDR3 has 14 amino acids. V was trimmed by 8 bases and J by 4 bases, leaving 16 bases between them. In germline, CDR1 is MNHEY, CDR2 SVGAGI. CDR3 sequence reads: CASLRGGRADTQYF. In DNA form, the CDR3 reads TGTGCCAGCCTAAGGGGGGGGAGGGCAGATACGCAGTATTTT.

The chain joins TRBV2 to TRBJ1-2, with D unresolved. CDR1 and CDR2 from the germline V gene are SNHLY and FYNNEI. V lost 2 bases to trimming and J lost 0 bases, with 10 bases between them. CDR3 length equals 15 residues. The CDR3 sequence is CASSEQVLTNYGYTF. CDR3 nucleotides: TGTGCCAGCAGTGAACAGGTCCTTACTAACTATGGCTACACCTTC.